The 14 T cell receptor beta chains below come from one sample, sequenced in a study of cytomegalovirus exposure and HLA in healthy donors. A multiplex PCR was run with 60 Vbeta primers and 13 Jbeta primers. Sequenced by immunoSEQ multiplex PCR; TCRdb stores in-frame clones only, minus some. The table lists around 200,000 clones, around 80% of them singletons. The sample consisted of PBMCs. These receptors all come from a woman between 35 and 50 years old in good health and CMV-seronegative.

This rearrangement joins TRBV29-1 to TRBJ2-7; D perhaps matches TRBD1 (6 bases). V lost 4 bases and J 2 bases, leaving 12 bases between the germline ends. CDR3 size: 13 residues. CDR1 and CDR2 from the germline V gene are SQVTM and ANQGSEA. The CDR3 nucleotides read TGCAGCGTTGTGGACAGCGAGACCTACGAGCAGTACTTC. Its protein product is CSVVDSETYEQYF.

The rearrangement links TRBV5-5 to TRBJ1-5, with D uncertain. Trimming removed 2 bases at V and 0 bases at J, with 6 bases between. The CDR3 runs to 14 residues. Per the germline V gene, CDR1 is SGHKS and CDR2 is YYEKEE (reference sequence). The chain's CDR3 is CASSLAPSNQPQHF. For the CDR3, the DNA is TGTGCCAGCAGCTTAGCCCCTAGCAATCAGCCCCAGCATTTT. The full variable domain, rest sourced from reference TRBV5-5 and TRBJ1-5, is DAGVTQSPTHLIKTRGQQVTLRCSPISGHKSVSWYQQVLGQGPQFIFQYYEKEERGRGNFPDRFSARQFPNYSSELNVNALLLGDSALYLCASSLAPSNQPQHFGDGTRLSIL.

The chain uses TRBV28 and TRBJ1-2, with D possibly TRBD1 on 5 matching bases. The V gene lost 7 bases and the J gene lost 5 bases, with 11 bases spanning the gap. This CDR3 has 12 residues. Per the germline V gene, CDR1 is MDHEN and CDR2 is SYDVKM. In nucleotides, the CDR3 is TGTGCCAGCAAGGCAGGGCCTTATGGCTACACCTTC. It yields the protein CASKAGPYGYTF.

This clone was seen only once. This rearrangement joins TRBV6-4 to TRBJ1-1, with TRBD1 identical over 7 bases. Germline V gene lookup returns CDR1 MRHNA and CDR2 SNTAGT. With V trimmed by 6 bases and J by 0 bases, 13 bases remained unmatched. The CDR3 runs 17 residues. In DNA, the CDR3 is TGTGCCAGCAGCGGACAGGTAAGGGGTACATTGAACACTGAAGCTTTCTTT. This translates into CASSGQVRGTLNTEAFF.

V usage is TRBV7-9 and J usage is TRBJ2-4; perhaps TRBD1 as D (7 bases). Between the trimmed V and J ends, which lost 2 bases and 5 bases, there was a span of 10 bases. CDR3 length: 14 amino acids. Germline V CDR1 and CDR2: SEHNR, FQNEAQ (reference sequence). The CDR3 sequence is CASSLQGGENIQYF. CDR3 in DNA: TGTGCCAGCAGCTTACAGGGGGGTGAAAACATTCAGTACTTC.

This chain connects TRBV9 to TRBJ1-4; no firm D call. The V end lost 4 bases, the J end lost 0 bases, and 13 bases lay between the germline ends. This CDR3 contains 16 residues. Germline V gene sequence: CDR1 SGDLS, CDR2 YYNGEE. In nucleotides, the CDR3 is TGTGCCAGCAGCCCCCAAGCGGCCGCAACTAATGAAAAACTGTTTTTT. Translated: CASSPQAAATNEKLFF. The whole variable domain, remainder taken from reference TRBV9 and TRBJ1-4, is DSGVTQTPKHLITATGQRVTLRCSPRSGDLSVYWYQQSLDQGLQFLIQYYNGEERAKGNILERFSAQQFPDLHSELNLSSLELGDSALYFCASSPQAAATNEKLFFGSGTQLSVL.

This clone appeared once. The chain couples TRBV28 to TRBJ1-1; D perhaps matches TRBD1 (5 bases). There are 16 residues in the CDR3. Per germline, CDR1 MDHEN and CDR2 SYDVKM. V lost 3 bases and J 1 base, leaving 15 bases between the germline ends. CDR3 DNA: TGTGCCAGCAGTTTTGGACGGGAGGGGAGGAACACTGAAGCTTTCTTT. Encoded protein: CASSFGREGRNTEAFF.

The chain employs TRBV5-4 and TRBJ2-1, with a weak D call TRBD2 (6 bases). Germline CDR1 SGHNT, CDR2 YYREEE (reference sequence). Trimming shortened V by 4 bases and J by 6 bases, and 23 bases separated the two germline ends. This CDR3 is built from 17 residues. The CDR3, as DNA: TGTGCCAGCAGCCCGGGGGTATCCGTCAGAGTTGGCAATGAGCAGTTCTTC. Protein product: CASSPGVSVRVGNEQFF.

This clone has more than one count but fewer than ten. V is TRBV5-4 and J is TRBJ1-2; 7 bases are a match to TRBD1. This CDR3 comprises 15 residues. CDR1 and CDR2 from the germline V gene are SGHNT and YYREEE (reference sequence). Trimming took 3 bases from V and 0 from J; bases not matched to a gene: 5. CDR3 region: CASSSNRGANYGYTF. CDR3 bases: TGTGCCAGCAGCTCCAACAGGGGAGCTAACTATGGCTACACCTTC.

The CDR3 nucleotides read TGCGCCAGCAGCTTTCTAAGCGGAGGCAATGAGCAGTTCTTC. This translates into CASSFLSGGNEQFF. The rearrangement joins TRBV5-1 to TRBJ2-1, with D possibly being TRBD2 (5 bases). Germline V gives CDR1 SGHRS, CDR2 YFSETQ. This CDR3 comprises 14 residues. V was pared by 2 bases and J by 6 bases, with 12 bases between.

About this clone: Other DNA sequences from this sample encode an identical CDR3 as well. The chain combines TRBV7-9 with TRBJ1-1; TRBD1 aligns across 8 bases. The CDR3 contains 16 residues. Germline V gene sequence: CDR1 SEHNR, CDR2 FQNEAQ (reference sequence). J lost 5 bases, V lost 5 bases, and 13 bases had no gene match. The CDR3 DNA reads as TGTGCCAGCAGCCTCGGGACAGGAGGACTGGGGACTGAAGCTTTCTTT. It specifies CASSLGTGGLGTEAFF. Full variable domain (missing parts from reference TRBV7-9 and TRBJ1-1): DTGVSQNPRHKITKRGQNVTFRCDPISEHNRLYWYRQTLGQGPEFLTYFQNEAQLEKSRLLSDRFSAERPKGSFSTLEIQRTEQGDSAMYLCASSLGTGGLGTEAFFGQGTRLTVV.

V is TRBV27 and J is TRBJ1-2; no clear D gene. Trimming took 5 bases from V and 6 from J, leaving 13 bases between them. Germline lookup yields CDR1 MNHEY and CDR2 SMNVEV (reference sequence). This CDR3 is 13 amino acids long. The CDR3 is CASSPTYRNGYTF. The CDR3 region has the DNA TGTGCCAGCAGTCCCACTTATAGAAATGGCTACACCTTC.

This clone was seen just once. This rearrangement joins TRBV11-2 to TRBJ2-2; TRBD1 might be the D (5 bases). Trimming stripped 1 base from V and 6 bases from J, with 12 bases between. Germline-derived CDR1 and CDR2 are SGHAT and FQNNGV. CDR3 length: 15 amino acids. The CDR3 nucleotides read TGTGCCAGCAGCTTAGTTTTCAGGGCTGCCGGGGAGCTGTTTTTT. Encoded protein: CASSLVFRAAGELFF. Together with reference TRBV11-2 and TRBJ2-2, the CDR3 gives the full variable domain: EAGVAQSPRYKIIEKRQSVAFWCNPISGHATLYWYQQILGQGPKLLIQFQNNGVVDDSQLPKDRFSAERLKGVDSTLKIQPAKLEDSAVYLCASSLVFRAAGELFFGEGSRLTVL.

The rearrangement links TRBV27 to TRBJ1-6; D is possibly TRBD1 (6 bases). This CDR3 spans 17 amino acids. Germline V CDR1 and CDR2: MNHEY, SMNVEV (reference sequence). Deletions cut 2 bases from V and 1 base from J, with 12 bases between. For the CDR3, the DNA is TGTGCCAGCAGTTTACGGACAGAAGGTTCCTATAATTCACCCCTCCACTTT. It translates to CASSLRTEGSYNSPLHF.